This entry lists 16 T cell receptor beta chains sequenced from one sample in a study of early T cells in non-severe SARS-CoV-2 infection. TCRdb reprocessed the 5' RACE reads with MiXCR, giving one entry per CDR3 protein. Of 25,000 to 35,000 distinct CDR3 sequences in the sample, 5.5% to 8% were seen once. Sequences were obtained from whole blood. The origin of the receptors is an adult who was a healthcare worker with PCR-confirmed SARS-CoV-2 infection or an uninfected control (not recorded which).

This clonotype has ten or more counts. The chain joins TRBV18 to TRBJ1-1; D is possibly TRBD1 (6 bases). V lost 3 bases and J 0 bases, leaving 14 bases between the germline ends. This CDR3 has 16 amino acids. Germline V lookup: CDR1 KGHSH, CDR2 LQKENI. CDR3: CASSPTGQTMNTEAFF. For the CDR3, the DNA is TGTGCCAGCTCACCCACCGGACAGACCATGAACACTGAAGCTTTCTTT.

This clonotype was counted many times. V is TRBV5-1 and J is TRBJ2-7; D call uncertain. Germline CDR1 reads SGHRS; CDR2 reads YFSETQ. V dropped 2 bases and J dropped 5 bases, with 14 bases sitting between them. This CDR3 region has 14 residues. CDR3 nucleotides: TGCGCCAGCAGCTTTGTGGTGGGAACGGACGAGCAGTACTTC. Protein sequence: CASSFVVGTDEQYF.

This clonotype was detected ten times or more. This sequence joins TRBV20-1 and TRBJ2-3; TRBD2 might be the D (6 bases). This CDR3 region has 15 residues. Germline V gene sequence: CDR1 DFQATT, CDR2 SNEGSKA (reference sequence). The CDR3 reads CTPSGWGGFADTQYF. Written as DNA, the CDR3 is TGCACCCCAAGCGGGTGGGGAGGTTTTGCAGATACGCAGTATTTT.

This clonotype has just a few counts. The chain is built from TRBV25-1 and TRBJ1-1, with 7 bases lining up with TRBD1. The ends lost 6 bases at V and 1 base at J; junction bases unmatched: 2. The CDR3 spans 13 residues. From germline, CDR1 is MGHDK and CDR2 SYGVNS. The CDR3 loop reads CASRDRRNTEAFF. CDR3 DNA: TGTGCCAGCAGGGACAGGAGGAACACTGAAGCTTTCTTT.

V and J are TRBV2 and TRBJ2-2; 7 bases fit TRBD1. After removal of 7 bases from V and 4 bases from J, the junction contained 9 bases not matched to a gene. Germline assignment: CDR1 SNHLY and CDR2 FYNNEI. This CDR3 has 15 amino acids. CDR3 nucleotide sequence: TGTGCCAGCATATTACAGGGGCAGGGCACCGGGGAGCTGTTTTTT. The encoded protein is CASILQGQGTGELFF.

This clonotype was counted only a few times. The chain carries TRBV7-3 and TRBJ2-2, with TRBD1 as a possible D gene (5 bases). The CDR3 runs 13 residues. Germline assignment: CDR1 SGHTA and CDR2 FQGTGA. V lost 5 bases to trimming and J lost 4 bases, with 8 bases between them. The CDR3: CASSPQGTGELFF. The CDR3 DNA follows: TGTGCCAGCAGCCCCCAGGGCACCGGGGAGCTGTTTTTT. Full variable domain (remainder filled in from reference TRBV7-3 and TRBJ2-2): GAGVSQTPSNKVTEKGKYVELRCDPISGHTALYWYRQSLGQGPEFLIYFQGTGAADDSGLPNDRFFAVRPEGSVSTLKIQRTERGDSAVYLCASSPQGTGELFFGEGSRLTVL.

V and J are TRBV5-1 and TRBJ1-1; possibly TRBD1 for D (6 bases). The germline CDR1 and CDR2 sequences are SGHRS and YFSETQ. V dropped 4 bases and J dropped 2 bases, with 9 bases sitting between them. This CDR3 has 13 residues. DNA of the CDR3: TGCGCCAGCAGCCCGGACAGTAACACTGAAGCTTTCTTT. It translates to CASSPDSNTEAFF.

This clonotype was observed many times. The CDR3 DNA sequence: TGTGCCAGCAGCCCCTGGGGGAGGCTAAATACGCAGTATTTT. It yields the protein CASSPWGRLNTQYF. The chain is built from TRBV7-9 and TRBJ2-3, with D perhaps matching TRBD2 (6 bases). Trimming removed 5 bases at V and 7 bases at J, with 16 bases between. The CDR3 loop spans 14 amino acids. Germline V gene sequence: CDR1 SEHNR, CDR2 FQNEAQ (reference sequence).

This clonotype was counted ten times or more. An end of the junction does not agree with germline; a read error may underlie this. The chain recombines TRBV7-8 with TRBJ2-1, with D perhaps given as TRBD1 or TRBD2 (5 bases each). This CDR3 has 15 residues. Germline V gives CDR1 SGHVS, CDR2 FQNEAQ. CDR3 region: CASTGWGSSHNEQFF. The CDR3 DNA follows: TGTGCCAGCACCGGGTGGGGGAGCTCCCACAATGAGCAGTTCTTC. The full variable domain, completed using reference TRBV7-8 and TRBJ2-1, is GAGVSQSPRYKVAKRGQDVALRCDPISGHVSLFWYQQALGQGPEFLTYFQNEAQLDKSGLPSDRFFAERPEGSVSTLKIQRTQQEDSAVYLCASTGWGSSHNEQFFGPGTRLTVL.

This clonotype is medium-sized by share. This sequence joins TRBV7-6 and TRBJ2-7, with D possibly matching TRBD2 (6 bases). The CDR3 loop spans 15 amino acids. CDR1 is SGHVS and CDR2 is FNYEAQ in the germline V gene. Deletions cut 1 base from V and 5 bases from J, with 15 bases between. The CDR3 DNA follows: TGTGCCAGCAGCTTAGGCTACGGGAGTGGTAACGAGCAGTACTTC. Protein product: CASSLGYGSGNEQYF.

The CDR3 is CASSLEFSSDTQYF. CDR3 nucleotide sequence: TGTGCCAGCAGCTTAGAGTTCAGCTCAGATACGCAGTATTTT. This chain links TRBV7-2 with TRBJ2-3; D uncertain. Trimming pared 1 base from V and 4 bases from J, leaving 9 bases between. CDR1 is SGHTA, CDR2 FQGNSA, per germline. The CDR3 totals 14 residues.

This clonotype has ten or more counts. This sequence joins TRBV19 and TRBJ2-7; 14 positions match TRBD2. V gave up 3 bases and J gave up 2 bases; unmatched junction bases: 9. CDR1 LNHDA and CDR2 SQIVND come from the germline V gene (reference sequence). The length of the CDR3 is 18 residues. The CDR3 region is CASSMAGLAGVSPYEQYF. As DNA, the CDR3 is TGTGCCAGTAGTATGGCGGGACTAGCGGGAGTAAGCCCCTACGAGCAGTACTTC.

This clonotype was recorded many times. This chain uses TRBV7-2 with TRBJ1-2, with D unclear. The CDR3 has 14 residues. V was cut by 5 bases and J by 4 bases, with 14 bases left in between. Per germline, CDR1 SGHTA and CDR2 FQGNSA. CDR3 amino acids: CASSPRTFTYGYTF. CDR3 in DNA: TGTGCCAGCAGCCCCAGGACTTTTACCTATGGCTACACCTTC.

This clonotype was counted a few times. This chain connects TRBV9 to TRBJ2-7; D is undetermined. Germline V CDR1 and CDR2: SGDLS, YYNGEE. The CDR3 loop spans 13 amino acids. The V end was cut by 0 bases, the J end by 2 bases, with 6 bases between. CDR3 DNA: TGTGCCAGCAGCGTAGACGTTGCCTACGAGCAGTACTTC. Its translation is CASSVDVAYEQYF.

This clonotype came up many times. This chain joins TRBV12-3 or TRBV12-4 and TRBJ2-1, with a tentative D call TRBD2 (7 bases). V was pared by 7 bases and J by 8 bases, with 18 bases between. The CDR3 extends over 14 amino acids. CDR3 region: CASNPGGSVYEQFF. The CDR3 nucleotides read TGTGCCAGCAATCCGGGGGGCAGCGTTTATGAGCAGTTCTTC.

This clonotype was observed at least ten times. This chain links TRBV18 with TRBJ1-5; D is unclear. This CDR3 comprises 14 residues. Trimming took 3 bases from V and 0 from J, leaving 6 bases between them. Germline CDR1 and CDR2: KGHSH and LQKENI. The CDR3 sequence: CASSPRYSNQPQHF. CDR3 sequence (DNA): TGTGCCAGCTCACCTAGATATAGCAATCAGCCCCAGCATTTT. Variable domain in full (rest from reference TRBV18 and TRBJ1-5): NAGVMQNPRHLVRRRGQEARLRCSPMKGHSHVYWYRQLPEEGLKFMVYLQKENIIDESGMPKERFSAEFPKEGPSILRIQQVVRGDSAAYFCASSPRYSNQPQHFGDGTRLSIL.